The rows below give T cell receptor beta chains drawn from one sample of a study of blood T cell repertoires in COVID-19. The table came from immunoSEQ multiplex PCR; TCRdb's copy has only in-frame clones and leaves some out. The sample carries 150,000 to 200,000 clones, about 86% recorded once. Sequenced: peripheral blood. The source is a woman in her seventies with COVID-19, enrolled during active disease. Both conserved end residues are part of each CDR3. A D gene is named only where the DNA matches it firmly. The size field is filled for only some rows; it gives once, few, many or a size class.

j_gene	d_gene	v_gene	abundance	CDR3aa	CDR3nt
TRBJ2-1	.	TRBV12-3/TRBV12-4	.	CASSQDWSQFF	TGTGCCAGCAGTCAGGACTGGTCGCAGTTCTTC
TRBJ2-3	TRBD2	TRBV7-6	once	CASSSFSGGGIDTQYF	TGTGCCAGCAGCTCCTTTAGCGGGGGAGGCATAGATACGCAGTATTTT
TRBJ2-7	TRBD1	TRBV4-1	.	CASSRERQGTYEQYF	TGCGCCAGCAGCCGCGAGAGACAGGGCACCTACGAGCAGTACTTC
TRBJ1-2	.	TRBV19	.	CASSIVGRTNYGYTF	TGTGCCAGTAGTATAGTCGGACGGACAAACTATGGCTACACCTTC
TRBJ2-2	TRBD1	TRBV2	.	CASSPGQGAAGELFF	TGTGCCAGCAGCCCGGGACAGGGAGCCGCCGGGGAGCTGTTTTTT
TRBJ1-6	TRBD1	TRBV5-1	.	CASSQGQGHSPLHF	TGCGCCAGCAGCCAGGGACAGGGACATTCACCCCTCCACTTT
TRBJ2-5	.	TRBV4-2	.	CASSQGVAEETQYF	TGTGCCAGCAGCCAAGGGGTAGCCGAAGAGACCCAGTACTTC
TRBJ1-1	TRBD1	TRBV5-1	once	CASRTQGVSTEAFF	TGCGCCAGCAGGACGCAGGGGGTGAGCACTGAAGCTTTCTTT
TRBJ2-1	TRBD1	TRBV15	.	CATSLGTVNNEQFF	TGTGCCACCTCCCTCGGGACAGTCAACAATGAGCAGTTCTTC
TRBJ2-5	.	TRBV5-5	.	CASSLVADWETQYF	TGTGCCAGCAGCTTGGTGGCGGATTGGGAGACCCAGTACTTC
TRBJ1-1	TRBD1	TRBV6-5	.	CASRGQADGTEAFF	TGTGCCAGCAGGGGACAGGCTGATGGGACTGAAGCTTTCTTT
TRBJ2-5	.	TRBV13	.	CASSPREATQYF	TGTGCCAGCAGCCCGCGTGAGGCGACCCAGTACTTC
TRBJ1-1	TRBD1	TRBV28	once	CASSFQGARHTEAFF	TGTGCCAGCAGTTTTCAGGGGGCGCGCCACACTGAAGCTTTCTTT
TRBJ2-3	TRBD2	TRBV3-1/TRBV3-2	.	CASSPQRGITDTQYF	TGTGCCAGCAGCCCCCAGCGGGGAATCACAGATACGCAGTATTTT
TRBJ1-5	.	TRBV30	.	CAWSGGPLGQPQHF	TGTGCCTGGAGTGGGGGGCCTCTGGGGCAGCCCCAGCATTTT
TRBJ2-2	TRBD2	TRBV5-4	once	CASSRGLAGTTGELFF	TGTGCCAGCAGCCGGGGGCTAGCGGGGACTACCGGGGAGCTGTTTTTT
TRBJ1-4	.	TRBV7-2	once	CASSLVGRASPNEKLFF	TGTGCCAGCAGCTTAGTTGGGAGGGCGTCCCCTAATGAAAAACTGTTTTTT
TRBJ2-5	TRBD2	TRBV2	few	CATGLAGVLETQYF	TGTGCCACCGGACTAGCGGGGGTTCTAGAGACCCAGTACTTC
TRBJ2-6	.	TRBV3-1/TRBV3-2	.	CASSQGGLGANVLTF	TGTGCCAGCAGCCAAGGCGGGCTCGGGGCCAACGTCCTGACTTTC
TRBJ1-4	.	TRBV6-5	.	CASRLTPTNEKLFF	TGTGCCAGCAGGTTGACACCAACTAATGAAAAACTGTTTTTT
TRBJ2-7	.	TRBV23-1	.	CASLNCTSYEQYF	TGCGCCAGCCTGAATTGTACATCCTACGAGCAGTACTTC
TRBJ1-1	.	TRBV6-6	.	CASSYSGEATEAFF	TGTGCCAGCAGTTACTCCGGGGAGGCCACTGAAGCTTTCTTT
TRBJ1-2	TRBD1	TRBV5-6	.	CASSRTPGTGVGYGYTF	TGTGCCAGCAGCCGAACCCCCGGGACAGGGGTAGGGTATGGCTACACCTTC
TRBJ1-1	.	TRBV19	.	CASTLAGDTEAFF	TGTGCCAGTACCCTTGCAGGGGACACTGAAGCTTTCTTT
TRBJ2-1	TRBD2	TRBV18	.	CASSFSGTSSYNEQFF	TGTGCCAGCTCATTTTCCGGGACTAGCTCCTACAATGAGCAGTTCTTC
TRBJ2-2	.	TRBV4-1	few	CASEQMNTGELFF	TGCGCCAGCGAACAGATGAACACCGGGGAGCTGTTTTTT
TRBJ1-1	TRBD1	TRBV6-2/TRBV6-3	.	CASSKRRTGGLVTEAFF	TGTGCCAGCAGTAAACGCCGGACAGGGGGACTAGTCACTGAAGCTTTCTTT
TRBJ2-7	TRBD2	TRBV12-3/TRBV12-4	.	CASSRGGRQYF	TGTGCCAGCAGTCGCGGGGGGAGGCAGTACTTC
TRBJ2-1	TRBD1	TRBV7-2	.	CASSPRTGGSREQFF	TGTGCCAGCAGCCCCCGGACAGGGGGCTCGAGGGAGCAGTTCTTC
TRBJ2-3	TRBD2	TRBV4-2	few	CASSQEFPSGGVGATDTQYF	TGTGCCAGCAGCCAAGAATTTCCTAGCGGGGGCGTAGGGGCCACAGATACGCAGTATTTT
TRBJ2-2	.	TRBV28	once	CASVPTNANTGELFF	TGTGCCAGCGTCCCGACAAACGCGAACACCGGGGAGCTGTTTTTT
TRBJ1-6	.	TRBV7-8	.	CASRVAGSSYNSPLHF	TGTGCCAGCAGAGTTGCGGGGAGCTCCTATAATTCACCCCTCCACTTT
TRBJ1-2	TRBD1	TRBV7-8	.	CASSLDRGPYGYTF	TGTGCCAGCAGCTTAGACAGGGGGCCCTATGGCTACACCTTC
TRBJ1-5	TRBD1	TRBV25-1	.	CASSQQGSNQPQHF	TGTGCCAGCAGCCAACAGGGGAGCAATCAGCCCCAGCATTTT
TRBJ1-4	TRBD1	TRBV10-3	.	CAISTGGLGEKLFF	TGTGCCATCAGCACAGGGGGACTCGGAGAAAAACTGTTTTTT
TRBJ1-3	TRBD1	TRBV6-6	.	CASSGGQGYTIYF	TGTGCCAGCAGTGGGGGACAGGGCTACACCATATATTTT
TRBJ2-3	TRBD2	TRBV9	.	CASSVAASGGDTQYF	TGTGCCAGCAGCGTAGCGGCTAGCGGGGGAGATACGCAGTATTTT
TRBJ2-1	TRBD2	TRBV30	.	CAWSQVTSGDLSSYNEQFF	TGTGCCTGGTCCCAGGTGACTAGCGGCGACTTATCCTCCTACAATGAGCAGTTCTTC
TRBJ2-7	TRBD1	TRBV5-5	.	CASSLVQGAYEQYF	TGTGCCAGCAGCTTGGTTCAGGGGGCCTACGAGCAGTACTTC
TRBJ1-1	TRBD1	TRBV5-1	.	CASSLGPMPGQRNTEAFF	TGCGCCAGCAGTCTTGGACCGATGCCGGGACAGAGGAACACTGAAGCTTTCTTT